The 10 T cell receptor beta chains below all came from one sample that was sequenced in a study of blood T cell repertoires in COVID-19 (TCRdb year 2020). Library preparation used the immunoSEQ multiplex PCR assay. Imported from immuneACCESS, the table was reduced by TCRdb to in-frame sequences with V and J called. These copies leave out some clones; in studies compared against another copy, an unresolved V gene accounts for under half, and the cause of the remainder is not known. For this sample the table gives about 180,000 clones, of which about four fifths were detected only once. Of the sample, about 8.3% is held by the ten largest clones. The sequencing sample was made of peripheral blood. All receptors derive from a woman aged 70 to 79 with COVID-19, enrolled during active disease.

The rearrangement uses TRBV14 and TRBJ2-1; 15 nucleotides align to TRBD2. The V gene end was trimmed by 4 bases and the J gene end by 8 bases; junction bases not matched to a gene: 6. The CDR3 length is 16 residues. CDR1 is SGHDN and CDR2 is FVKESK in the germline V gene. CDR3 residues: CASSLRTSGRGDEQFF. The CDR3 region has the DNA TGTGCCAGCAGCCTTCGGACTAGCGGGAGGGGGGATGAGCAGTTCTTC.

The chain is built from TRBV7-9 and TRBJ2-6; TRBD2 matches 11 bases. This CDR3 comprises 18 residues. V trimming: 4 bases; J trimming: 0 bases; junction bases outside the gene matches: 5. Germline CDR1 SEHNR, CDR2 FQNEAQ (reference sequence). In nucleotides, the CDR3 is TGTGCCAGCAGCTCCCAACTAGCGGGAGTCTCTGGGGCCAACGTCCTGACTTTC. It translates to CASSSQLAGVSGANVLTF.

The V gene is TRBV2, the J gene TRBJ1-3; TRBD1 matches at 7 bases. The V segment lost 5 bases and the J segment 3 bases; nucleotides outside the gene matches: 4. Germline V gene lookup returns CDR1 SNHLY and CDR2 FYNNEI. The CDR3 has 14 amino acids. Here the CDR3 reads CASSPTGIGNTIYF. DNA for the CDR3: TGTGCCAGCAGTCCGACAGGGATTGGAAACACCATATATTTT. The full variable domain, completed using reference TRBV2 and TRBJ1-3, is EPEVTQTPSHQVTQMGQEVILRCVPISNHLYFYWYRQILGQKVEFLVSFYNNEISEKSEIFDDQFSVERPDGSNFTLKIRSTKLEDSAMYFCASSPTGIGNTIYFGEGSWLTVV.

The chain carries TRBV7-2 and TRBJ1-6; 9 nucleotides match TRBD1. Trimming removed 5 bases from V and 8 bases from J; junction bases left unmatched: 4. This CDR3 is 14 amino acids long. Germline lookup yields CDR1 SGHTA and CDR2 FQGNSA. The CDR3: CASSRDRGYSPLHF. In DNA, the CDR3 is TGTGCCAGCAGCAGAGACAGGGGGTATTCACCCCTCCACTTT. Together with reference TRBV7-2 and TRBJ1-6, the CDR3 gives the full variable domain: GAGVSQSPSNKVTEKGKDVELRCDPISGHTALYWYRQSLGQGLEFLIYFQGNSAPDKSGLPSDRFSAERTGGSVSTLTIQRTQQEDSAVYLCASSRDRGYSPLHFGNGTRLTVT.

This chain joins TRBV5-1 and TRBJ1-2, with TRBD1 matching over 10 bases. Germline values: CDR1 SGHRS, CDR2 YFSETQ. The CDR3 is 12 amino acids. Trimming cost V 0 bases and J 12 bases; bases outside gene matches: 2. CDR3 in amino acids: CASSLGQGANTF. Here the CDR3 DNA reads TGCGCCAGCAGCTTGGGACAGGGGGCAAACACCTTC.

This sequence joins TRBV6-5 and TRBJ2-5, with TRBD1 as a possible D gene (6 bases). V was shortened by 8 bases and J by 2 bases, with 12 bases between the two germline ends. The CDR3 contains 13 residues. Per germline, CDR1 MNHEY and CDR2 SVGAGI. CDR3 bases: TGTGCCAGCCGTTTGGGGGCTCAAGAGACCCAGTACTTC. The encoded protein is CASRLGAQETQYF.

The chain couples TRBV28 to TRBJ2-7; 7 bases line up with TRBD1. Trimming cost V 3 bases and J 5 bases; bases outside gene matches: 16. Germline V gene lookup returns CDR1 MDHEN and CDR2 SYDVKM. This CDR3 has 17 residues. In nucleotides, the CDR3 is TGTGCCAGCAGTTTCATAAGGTCATCAGGGGGACACCACGAGCAGTACTTC. This translates into CASSFIRSSGGHHEQYF.

The chain carries TRBV6-5 and TRBJ1-6; D is ambiguous. Germline CDR1 and CDR2: MNHEY and SVGAGI. This CDR3 is built from 15 residues. V gave up 8 bases and J gave up 9 bases, with 20 bases separating them. The chain's CDR3 is CASSPWEGLSSPLHF. Written as DNA, the CDR3 is TGTGCCAGCTCCCCCTGGGAGGGTTTAAGTTCACCCCTCCACTTT.

The chain links TRBV6-6 to TRBJ1-1; D is undetermined. CDR1 is MNHNY and CDR2 is SVGAGI in the germline V gene (reference sequence). The V end was cut by 7 bases, the J end by 5 bases, with 17 bases between. The CDR3 is 14 amino acids. CDR3 coding DNA: TGTGCCAGCATATTCGAGGGAATTAGTACTGAAGCTTTCTTT. This encodes CASIFEGISTEAFF.

This chain links TRBV28 with TRBJ1-1; the D is unclear. In germline, CDR1 is MDHEN, CDR2 SYDVKM. The CDR3 has 17 amino acids. V gave up 3 bases and J gave up 0 bases, with 17 bases separating them. Here the CDR3 reads CASSFSGRGMMNTEAFF. Written as DNA, the CDR3 is TGTGCCAGCAGTTTTTCGGGGAGAGGGATGATGAACACTGAAGCTTTCTTT. The entire variable domain, with the rest obtained from reference TRBV28 and TRBJ1-1, is as follows: DVKVTQSSRYLVKRTGEKVFLECVQDMDHENMFWYRQDPGLGLRLIYFSYDVKMKEKGDIPEGYSVSREKKERFSLILESASTNQTSMYLCASSFSGRGMMNTEAFFGQGTRLTVV.